This TCR beta chain came from a study of post-analysis software for immune sequencing data. General study points: Those samples that were prepared in the same batch co-clustered strongly by F measure. When compared against controls, multiple sclerosis patients showed significantly lower normalized Chao1 diversity. A few TRBV segments appeared more often in patients than in controls, and TRBV5-6, TRBV5-1 and TRBV20-1 were among these.

About this clonotype itself: Its antigen is unknown.

The authors incorporated unique molecular identifiers into the TCR beta cDNA libraries. TCRdb reprocessed the PCR reads with MiXCR, giving one entry per CDR3 protein. The sample shows under 200,000 distinct CDR3 sequences, roughly 35% of them seen only once. The germline gives CDR1 SGDLS, CDR2 YYNGEE. The CDR3 is 15 residues long. Trimming removed 4 bases from V and 5 bases from J, with 15 bases in between. The sequence was obtained from a girl aged 10 to 17 with multiple sclerosis. V is TRBV9 and J is TRBJ1-4, with D possibly being TRBD1 (6 bases). The source material was blood, sampled after autologous hematopoietic stem cell transplantation. The CDR3 sequence is CASSLSGASNEKLFF. In DNA, the CDR3 is TGTGCCAGCAGCCTATCGGGGGCCTCCAATGAAAAACTGTTTTTT.